One sample yielded the 4 T cell receptor beta chains listed below, sequenced in a study of CD8+ T cells in alopecia areata. Reverse transcribed after extraction, RNA yielded cDNA as the sequencing template. The table came from immunoSEQ multiplex PCR; TCRdb's copy has only in-frame clones and leaves some out. The sample has some 2,900 clones, none seen only once. The time point here: mouse skin 3 weeks after grafting. Sample: skin, taken at week 3. These receptors all stem from a C3H/HeJ mouse with alopecia areata. The MHC haplotype of this mouse line is H2-k.

This clone occurred a few times. Gene names refer to mouse genes. Read sequence stops 4 residues before the CDR3 end, and the germline J gene provides the missing end. The chain uses TRBV31 and TRBJ2-7; 10 bases map to TRBD2. The V gene end was trimmed by 0 bases and the J gene end by 3 bases; junction bases not matched to a gene: 2. Per the germline V gene, CDR1 is GKSSPN and CDR2 is SITVG. There are 14 residues in the CDR3. The DNA read from the CDR3 is TGTGCCTGGAGTCTTGGGACTGGGGTCTAT. Protein product: CAWSLGTGVY. The CDR3, in full, reads CAWSLGTGVYEQYF.

To note about this clone: Gene names are mouse gene names. Coverage ceases 3 residues before the CDR3 finishes, and the germline J gene fills in the end. The chain couples TRBV16 to TRBJ1-6, with a weak D call TRBD1 (6 bases). TRBJ1-6 is labeled an ORF, and its function is uncertain. The germline V gene has CDR1 SGHSA and CDR2 FRNQAP. The V end lost 0 bases, the J end lost 7 bases, and 10 bases lay between the germline ends. CDR3 length equals 15 residues. This CDR3 reads CASSLDQGPNSPLYF. CDR3 bases read: TGTGCAAGCAGCTTAGATCAGGGGCCCAATTCGCCC.

By share, this clone ranks as medium-sized. Gene names and germline match the mouse. The observed sequence ends 4 residues before the CDR3 terminus, with the missing tail filled in from the germline J gene. The V call is TRBV19, the J call TRBJ2-2; 8 positions agree with TRBD2. CDR1 and CDR2 (germline): FNHDT, SITEND (reference sequence). The V segment lost 4 bases and the J segment 5 bases; nucleotides outside the gene matches: 4. The CDR3 extends over 14 amino acids. The CDR3 loop is CASSGGAETGQLYF. CDR3 bases read: TGTGCCAGCAGTGGGGGGGCCGAGACCGGG.

This clone was counted a few times. A far larger clone is one base from this, pointing to a likely read error. Any gene name here is a mouse gene name. The CDR3 goes on 4 residues after the read ends, and that part is filled in from the germline J gene. This chain links TRBV4 with TRBJ1-2; D is possibly TRBD1 (5 bases). Germline-derived CDR1 and CDR2 are LGHDT and YNNKQL (reference sequence). This CDR3 has 14 residues. The ends were cut back, 5 bases at V and 0 bases at J, with 10 bases in the middle. The CDR3 protein is CASSRDCANSDYTF. Partial CDR3 DNA: TGTGCCAGCAGCCGGGACTGTGCAAACTCC. Combining the CDR3 with reference TRBV4 and TRBJ1-2 gives the whole variable domain ETAVFQTPNYHVTQVGNEVSFNCKQTLGHDTMYWYKQDSKKLLKIMFSYNNKQLIVNETVPRRFSPQSSDKAHLNLRIKSVEPEDSAVYLCASSRDCANSDYTFGSGTRLLVI.